This is a list of T cell receptor beta chains from one sample in a study of cytomegalovirus exposure and HLA in healthy donors. Generated by immunoSEQ multiplex PCR, the TCRdb table keeps only in-frame clones and is missing some. In the table there are fewer than 200,000 clones, about 84% of which are singletons. Sequenced sample: PBMCs. These TCRs come from a woman aged 25 to 45 in good health and CMV-seropositive. CDR3s include the opening cysteine and the closing phenylalanine or tryptophan. The order of the fields is J gene, V gene, clone size, D gene, CDR3 DNA, CDR3 protein. The D gene is left open where the match is weak. Part of the rows lack a size; the others show once, few, many or a class for expanded clones.

>TRBJ2-1|TRBV7-2|once|TRBD2
TGTGCCAGCAGCATTGGGACTAGTGCCGATGAGCAGTTCTTC
CASSIGTSADEQFF
>TRBJ1-1|TRBV28|NA|NA
TGTGCCAGCAGTTTAAGACCGGGAAACACTGAAGCTTTCTTT
CASSLRPGNTEAFF
>TRBJ1-6|TRBV5-1|NA|TRBD1
TGCGCCAGCAGCTCCCTACAGGGGAATAATTCACCCCTCCACTTT
CASSSLQGNNSPLHF
>TRBJ2-7|TRBV7-9|NA|TRBD2
TGTGCCAGCAGCTTAGATGGGGAGGGAGGAAACGAGCAGTACTTC
CASSLDGEGGNEQYF
>TRBJ2-7|TRBV6-5|NA|NA
TGTGCCAGCAAGGGGACGTCGGGAGTCTACGAGCAGTACTTC
CASKGTSGVYEQYF
>TRBJ1-2|TRBV7-9|NA|NA
TGTGCCAGCAGCTTAGCCGAGGGCTATGGCTACACCTTC
CASSLAEGYGYTF
>TRBJ1-1|TRBV28|NA|NA
TGTGCCAGCAGCAGACTTGGGAGGGGGGAAGCTTTCTTT
CASSRLGRGEAFF
>TRBJ2-7|TRBV7-2|NA|TRBD1
TGTGCCAGCAGCCGGGACAGGAACTACGAGCAGTACTTC
CASSRDRNYEQYF
>TRBJ2-1|TRBV19|NA|NA
TGTGCCAGTAGCAATAATAGGGGTAACAATGAGCAGTTCTTC
CASSNNRGNNEQFF
>TRBJ2-2|TRBV4-2|NA|NA
TGTGCCAGCAGCCAGCCAAGGGACTTATACACCGGGGAGCTGTTTTTT
CASSQPRDLYTGELFF
>TRBJ2-5|TRBV9|once|NA
TGTGCCAGCAGTGTTACAGGGTGGGGAGAGACCCAGTACTTC
CASSVTGWGETQYF
>TRBJ2-7|TRBV28|NA|TRBD1
TGTGCCAGCAGTTTTGGCGGGACAGGGAGTTACGAGCAGTACTTC
CASSFGGTGSYEQYF
>TRBJ1-1|TRBV2|NA|TRBD1
TGTGCCAACTTTCTGGGGGACAGGGTTCTCAACACTGAAGCTTTCTTT
CANFLGDRVLNTEAFF
>TRBJ2-3|TRBV6-6|NA|TRBD2
TGTGCCAGCAGAACGACTAGCGGAAGCACAGATACGCAGTATTTT
CASRTTSGSTDTQYF
>TRBJ1-2|TRBV6-5|NA|NA
TGTGCCAGCAGTTACTCGAGGGGGTTCTACTATGGCTACACCTTC
CASSYSRGFYYGYTF
>TRBJ2-2|TRBV5-1|NA|NA
TGCGCCAGCAGCTCAGGGGTGACCGGGGAGCTGTTTTTT
CASSSGVTGELFF
>TRBJ1-2|TRBV28|few|NA
TGTGCCAGCAACAGCCTCTATGGCTACACCTTC
CASNSLYGYTF
>TRBJ2-7|TRBV19|NA|TRBD1
TGTGCCAGTAGTACCACCGGGACAGGGTACTACGAGCAGTACTTC
CASSTTGTGYYEQYF
>TRBJ1-1|TRBV9|NA|NA
TGTGCCAGCAGCGCAACAGGGATCGGCACTGAAGCTTTCTTT
CASSATGIGTEAFF
>TRBJ2-3|TRBV7-2|NA|NA
TGTGCCAGCAGTAGACAGTGGGGCACAGATACGCAGTATTTT
CASSRQWGTDTQYF
>TRBJ2-1|TRBV28|few|TRBD2
TGTGCCAGCAGTTTATCCCTAGCGGGAGCTTGGTTCTTC
CASSLSLAGAWFF
>TRBJ1-2|TRBV29-1|NA|NA
TGCAGCGCCCTGACAGAGAGCTTAACTAACTATGGCTACACCTTC
CSALTESLTNYGYTF
>TRBJ2-3|TRBV6-1|NA|TRBD2
TGTGCCAGCACCCGACTAGCGGGGGACACAGATACGCAGTATTTT
CASTRLAGDTDTQYF
>TRBJ2-5|TRBV5-1|few|TRBD2
TGCGCCAGCAGCTTGCGGCCAGCGGGGGGGCTTCAAGAGACCCAGTACTTC
CASSLRPAGGLQETQYF
>TRBJ1-4|TRBV5-4|NA|NA
TGTGCCAGCAGCTACCGGGCCTCGGGGGAAAAACTGTTTTTT
CASSYRASGEKLFF
>TRBJ2-5|TRBV2|NA|NA
TGTGCCAGCAGTGAGCTCGCGGGCGGGGAGACCCAGTACTTC
CASSELAGGETQYF
>TRBJ1-5|TRBV5-1|few|TRBD1
TGCGCCAGCAGCCCCGGACAGGGGAATCAGCCCCAGCATTTT
CASSPGQGNQPQHF
>TRBJ1-2|TRBV27|NA|NA
TGTGCCAGCAGTTTATACTTTAACTATGGCTACACCTTC
CASSLYFNYGYTF
>TRBJ1-2|TRBV30|NA|NA
TGTGCCTGGACGCGGGGGGCAGATGGCTACACCTTC
CAWTRGADGYTF
>TRBJ2-7|TRBV21-1|NA|NA
TGTGCCAGCAGCAACATGACAGGGGGTGACGACGAGCAGTACTTC
CASSNMTGGDDEQYF
>TRBJ2-1|TRBV18|NA|NA
TGTGCCAGCTCACCACCGGGCAGTTACAATGAGCAGTTCTTC
CASSPPGSYNEQFF
>TRBJ2-3|TRBV9|once|NA
TGTGCCAGCAGCGTAGGGGCGACAGGCACAGATACGCAGTATTTT
CASSVGATGTDTQYF
>TRBJ2-3|TRBV6-5|NA|NA
TGTGCCAGCAGGGGCTCTAGCACAGATACGCAGTATTTT
CASRGSSTDTQYF
>TRBJ2-3|TRBV27|NA|TRBD1
TGTGCCACCTCCCGGACAGGGCTACCCACCACATCGACAGATACGCAGTATTTT
CATSRTGLPTTSTDTQYF
>TRBJ2-2|TRBV11-2|NA|NA
TGTGCCAGCAGCTTAGGTTGGAGAGCGGGCACCGGGGAGCTGTTTTTT
CASSLGWRAGTGELFF
>TRBJ1-6|TRBV11-3|NA|TRBD1
TGTGCCAGCAGTTACAGGGGGGCCTCACCCCTCCACTTT
CASSYRGASPLHF
>TRBJ2-5|TRBV2|NA|TRBD2
TGTGCCAGCAGTACCCCGGGACTACAAGAGACCCAGTACTTC
CASSTPGLQETQYF
>TRBJ1-4|TRBV5-6|NA|NA
TGTGCCAGCAGCTTGGCTCAGGATGAAAAACTGTTTTTT
CASSLAQDEKLFF
>TRBJ2-7|TRBV5-6|NA|NA
TGTGCCAGCAGCTTGCGAGGACAGATACTAGTCTACGAGCAGTACTTC
CASSLRGQILVYEQYF
>TRBJ1-6|TRBV30|NA|NA
TGTGCCTGGGGGGCGACAGGTGATTCACCCCTCCACTTT
CAWGATGDSPLHF
>TRBJ2-2|TRBV11-3|NA|NA
TGTGCCAGCAGCCCCGGGAGAGCGAACACCGGGGAGCTGTTTTTT
CASSPGRANTGELFF